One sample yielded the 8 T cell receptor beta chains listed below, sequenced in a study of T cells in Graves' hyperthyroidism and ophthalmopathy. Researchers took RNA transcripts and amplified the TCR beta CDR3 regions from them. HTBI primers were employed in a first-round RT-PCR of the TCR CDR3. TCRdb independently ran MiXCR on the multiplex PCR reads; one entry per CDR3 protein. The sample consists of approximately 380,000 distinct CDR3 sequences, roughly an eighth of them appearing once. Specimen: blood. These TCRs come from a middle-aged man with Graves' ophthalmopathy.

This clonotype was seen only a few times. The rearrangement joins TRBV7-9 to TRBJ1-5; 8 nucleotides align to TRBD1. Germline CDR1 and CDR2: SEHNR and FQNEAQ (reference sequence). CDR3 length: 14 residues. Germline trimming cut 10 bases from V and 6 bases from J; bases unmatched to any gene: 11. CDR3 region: CATQRTGTSQPQHF. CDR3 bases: TGTGCCACACAAAGGACAGGGACCAGTCAGCCCCAGCATTTT.

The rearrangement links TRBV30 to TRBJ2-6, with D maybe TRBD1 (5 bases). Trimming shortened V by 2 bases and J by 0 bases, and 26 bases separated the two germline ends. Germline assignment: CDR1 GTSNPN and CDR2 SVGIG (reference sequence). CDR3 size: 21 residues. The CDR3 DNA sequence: TGTGCCTGGAGTAGGACCGGACATCGAGGAAGGTTGTTCTCTGGGGCCAACGTCCTGACTTTC. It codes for CAWSRTGHRGRLFSGANVLTF.

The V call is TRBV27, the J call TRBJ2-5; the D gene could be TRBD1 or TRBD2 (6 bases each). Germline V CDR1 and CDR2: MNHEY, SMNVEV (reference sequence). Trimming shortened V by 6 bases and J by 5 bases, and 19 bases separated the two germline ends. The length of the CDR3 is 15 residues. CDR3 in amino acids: CASRSQGRIAETQYF. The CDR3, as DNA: TGTGCCAGCAGATCTCAGGGGAGGATCGCGGAGACCCAGTACTTC.

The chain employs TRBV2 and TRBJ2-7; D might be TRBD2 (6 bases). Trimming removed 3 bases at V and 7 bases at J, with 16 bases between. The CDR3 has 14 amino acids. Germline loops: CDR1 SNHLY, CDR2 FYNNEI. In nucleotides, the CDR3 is TGTGCCAGCAGTGAGATGGGCGGGACGGGGGAGCAGTACTTC. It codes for CASSEMGGTGEQYF.

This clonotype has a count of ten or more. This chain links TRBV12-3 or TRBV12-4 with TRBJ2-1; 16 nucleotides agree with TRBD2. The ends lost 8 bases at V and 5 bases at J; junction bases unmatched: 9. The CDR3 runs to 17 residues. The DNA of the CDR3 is TGTGCCAGCCGGAGGGGACTAGCGGGAGGGAGCCACAATGAGCAGTTCTTC. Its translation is CASRRGLAGGSHNEQFF.

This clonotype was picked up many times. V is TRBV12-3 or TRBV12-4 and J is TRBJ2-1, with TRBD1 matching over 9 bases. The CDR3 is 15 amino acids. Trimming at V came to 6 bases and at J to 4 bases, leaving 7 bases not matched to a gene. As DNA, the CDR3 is TGTGCCAGCAGCGGAGGGACAGGGATATACAATGAGCAGTTCTTC. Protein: CASSGGTGIYNEQFF.

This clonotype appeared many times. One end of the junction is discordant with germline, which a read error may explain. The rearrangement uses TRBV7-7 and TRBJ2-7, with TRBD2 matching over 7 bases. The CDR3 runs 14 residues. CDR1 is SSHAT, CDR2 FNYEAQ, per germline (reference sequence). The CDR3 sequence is CASSKAGQNDEQYF. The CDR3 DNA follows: TGTGCTAGCAGCAAAGCGGGGCAAAACGACGAGCAGTACTTC.

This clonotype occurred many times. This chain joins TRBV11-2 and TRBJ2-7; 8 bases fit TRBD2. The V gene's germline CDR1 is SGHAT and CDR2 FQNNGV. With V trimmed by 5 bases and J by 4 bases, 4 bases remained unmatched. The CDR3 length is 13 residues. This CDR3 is CASSHGLAYEQYF. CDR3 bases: TGTGCCAGCAGCCATGGACTAGCTTACGAGCAGTACTTC.